This T cell receptor beta chain originates from a study of T cells in tumors after PD-1 blockade. Study information: Treatment was either pembrolizumab 200 mg every 3 weeks or cemiplimab 350 mg every 2 weeks.

Input was roughly 616 ng to 6,004 ng of genomic DNA from tumor or blood. CDR1 and CDR2 (germline): SGHNT, YENEEA. The J segment lost 2 bases and the V segment lost 7 bases, leaving 5 bases of the junction unmatched. The length of the CDR3 is 14 residues. The protocol was immunoSEQ multiplex PCR, while the TCRdb copy is restricted to in-frame clones and leaves out a portion. This table holds 30,000 to 40,000 clones, roughly 78% found once. This sample comprised PBMCs, obtained before anti-PD-1 treatment. The chain joins TRBV11-3 to TRBJ1-2; TRBD1 aligns across 9 bases. The sequence came from a human donor with basal cell carcinoma. In nucleotides, the CDR3 is TGTGCCAGCAACGGACAGGGGCGAAACTATGGCTACACCTTC. Translated, it gives CASNGQGRNYGYTF. Drawing the rest from reference TRBV11-3 and TRBJ1-2, the complete variable domain is EAGVVQSPRYKIIEKKQPVAFWCNPISGHNTLYWYLQNLGQGPELLIRYENEEAVDDSQLPKDRFSAERLKGVDSTLKIQPAELGDSAVYLCASNGQGRNYGYTFGSGTRLTVV.